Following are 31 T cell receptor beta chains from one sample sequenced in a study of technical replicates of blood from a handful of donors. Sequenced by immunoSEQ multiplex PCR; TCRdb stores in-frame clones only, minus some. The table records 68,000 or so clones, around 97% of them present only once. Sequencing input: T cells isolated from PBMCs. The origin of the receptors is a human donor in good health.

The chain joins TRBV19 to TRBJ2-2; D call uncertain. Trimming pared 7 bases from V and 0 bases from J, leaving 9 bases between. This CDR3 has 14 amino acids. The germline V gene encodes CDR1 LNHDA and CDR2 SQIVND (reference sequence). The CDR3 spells CASTLSANTGELFF. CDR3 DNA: TGTGCCAGTACTCTGTCAGCGAACACCGGGGAGCTGTTTTTT.

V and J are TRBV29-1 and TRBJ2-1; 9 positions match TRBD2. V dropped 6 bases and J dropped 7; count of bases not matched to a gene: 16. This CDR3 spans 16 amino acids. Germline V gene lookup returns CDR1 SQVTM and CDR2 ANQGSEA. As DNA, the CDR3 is TGCAGCGTCGTAACGTTGGGAGCGGGAGGACCAAATGAGCAGTTCTTC. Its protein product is CSVVTLGAGGPNEQFF.

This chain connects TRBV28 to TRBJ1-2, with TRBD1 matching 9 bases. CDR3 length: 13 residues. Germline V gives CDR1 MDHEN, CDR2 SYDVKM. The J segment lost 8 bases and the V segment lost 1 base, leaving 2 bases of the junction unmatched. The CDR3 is CASSLLTGGGYTF. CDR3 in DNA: TGTGCCAGCAGTTTATTGACAGGGGGAGGCTACACCTTC.

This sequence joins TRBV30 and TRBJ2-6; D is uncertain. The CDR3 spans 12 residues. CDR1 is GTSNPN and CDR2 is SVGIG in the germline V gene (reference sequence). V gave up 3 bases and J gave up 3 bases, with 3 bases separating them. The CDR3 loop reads CAWSIGANVLTF. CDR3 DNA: TGTGCCTGGAGCATTGGGGCCAACGTCCTGACTTTC.

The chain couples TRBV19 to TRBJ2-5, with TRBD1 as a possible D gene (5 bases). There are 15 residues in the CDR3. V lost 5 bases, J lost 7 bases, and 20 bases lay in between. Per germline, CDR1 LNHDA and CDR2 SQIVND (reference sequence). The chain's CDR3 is CASSLWGRRSGTQYF. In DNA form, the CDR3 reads TGTGCCAGTAGTTTGTGGGGCAGGCGATCCGGGACCCAGTACTTC.

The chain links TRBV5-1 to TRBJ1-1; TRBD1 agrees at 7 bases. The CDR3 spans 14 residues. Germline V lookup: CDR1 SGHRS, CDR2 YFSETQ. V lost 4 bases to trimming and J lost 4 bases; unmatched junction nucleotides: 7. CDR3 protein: CASSLNRDSTEAFF. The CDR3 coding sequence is TGCGCCAGCAGCCTGAACCGGGACAGCACTGAAGCTTTCTTT.

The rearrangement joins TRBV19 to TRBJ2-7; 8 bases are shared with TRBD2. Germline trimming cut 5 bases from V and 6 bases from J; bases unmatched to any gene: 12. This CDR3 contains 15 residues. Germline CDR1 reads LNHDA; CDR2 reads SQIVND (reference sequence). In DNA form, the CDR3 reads TGTGCCAGTAGTGCCCGGAGAGCGGGAGTCTCCGAGCAGTACTTC. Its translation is CASSARRAGVSEQYF.

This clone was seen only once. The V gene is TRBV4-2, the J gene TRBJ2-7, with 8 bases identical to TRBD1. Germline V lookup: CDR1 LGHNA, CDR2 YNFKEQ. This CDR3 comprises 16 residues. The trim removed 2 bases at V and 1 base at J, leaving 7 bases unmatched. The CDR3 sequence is CASSQNTRDRSYEQYF. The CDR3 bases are TGTGCCAGCAGCCAAAATACCCGGGACAGGTCCTACGAGCAGTACTTC.

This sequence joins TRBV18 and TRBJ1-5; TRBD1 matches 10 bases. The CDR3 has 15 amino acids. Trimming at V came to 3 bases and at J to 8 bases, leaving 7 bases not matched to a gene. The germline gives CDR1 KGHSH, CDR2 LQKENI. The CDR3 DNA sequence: TGTGCCAGCTCACCCCCGACAGGACAGGGGGAGCCCCAGCATTTT. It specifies CASSPPTGQGEPQHF.

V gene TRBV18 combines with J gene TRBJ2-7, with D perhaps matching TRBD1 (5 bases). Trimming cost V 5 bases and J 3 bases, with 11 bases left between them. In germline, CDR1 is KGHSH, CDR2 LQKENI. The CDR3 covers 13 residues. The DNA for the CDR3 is TGTGCCAGCTCAGCCGACAGAAACTACGAGCAGTACTTC. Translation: CASSADRNYEQYF. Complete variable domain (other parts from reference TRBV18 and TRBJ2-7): NAGVMQNPRHLVRRRGQEARLRCSPMKGHSHVYWYRQLPEEGLKFMVYLQKENIIDESGMPKERFSAEFPKEGPSILRIQQVVRGDSAAYFCASSADRNYEQYFGPGTRLTVT.

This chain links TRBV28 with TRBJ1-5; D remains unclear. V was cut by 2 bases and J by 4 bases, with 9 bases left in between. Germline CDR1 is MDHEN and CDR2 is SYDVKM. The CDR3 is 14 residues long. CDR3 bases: TGTGCCAGCAGTTTAGGCCCGGGGAATCAGCCCCAGCATTTT. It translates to CASSLGPGNQPQHF.

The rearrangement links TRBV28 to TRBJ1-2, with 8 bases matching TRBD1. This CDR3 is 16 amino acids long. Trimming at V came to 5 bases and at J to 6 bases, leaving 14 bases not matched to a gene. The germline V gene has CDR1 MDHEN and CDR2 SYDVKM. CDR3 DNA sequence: TGTGCCAGCAGTCTAGGACAGGGCAGATCCTATGATGGCTACACCTTC. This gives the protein CASSLGQGRSYDGYTF.

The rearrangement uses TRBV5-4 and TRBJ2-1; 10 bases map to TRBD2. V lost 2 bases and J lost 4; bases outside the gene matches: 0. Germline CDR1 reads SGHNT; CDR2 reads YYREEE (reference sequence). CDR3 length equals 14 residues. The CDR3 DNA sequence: TGTGCCAGCAGCTTTAGCGGGAGGTACAATGAGCAGTTCTTC. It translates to CASSFSGRYNEQFF.

CDR3 sequence (DNA): TGTGCCAGCAGCCCCCTACTAGCGGGAGAGACAGATACGCAGTATTTT. The encoded protein is CASSPLLAGETDTQYF. The chain employs TRBV14 and TRBJ2-3; the match to TRBD2 covers 11 bases. Germline loops: CDR1 SGHDN, CDR2 FVKESK. The V segment lost 4 bases and the J segment 3 bases; nucleotides outside the gene matches: 6. CDR3 length: 16 amino acids.

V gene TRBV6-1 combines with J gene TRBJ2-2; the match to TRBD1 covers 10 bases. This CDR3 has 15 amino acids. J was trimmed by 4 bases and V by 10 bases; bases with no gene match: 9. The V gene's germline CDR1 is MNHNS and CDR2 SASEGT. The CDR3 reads CATNDRGLGTGELFF. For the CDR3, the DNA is TGTGCCACCAATGACAGGGGGCTAGGCACCGGGGAGCTGTTTTTT.

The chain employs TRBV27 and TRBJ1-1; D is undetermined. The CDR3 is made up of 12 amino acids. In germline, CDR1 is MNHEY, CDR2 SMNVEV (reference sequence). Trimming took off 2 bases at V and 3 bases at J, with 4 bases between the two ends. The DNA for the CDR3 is TGTGCCAGCAGTTTAGGAGACACTGAAGCTTTCTTT. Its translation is CASSLGDTEAFF.

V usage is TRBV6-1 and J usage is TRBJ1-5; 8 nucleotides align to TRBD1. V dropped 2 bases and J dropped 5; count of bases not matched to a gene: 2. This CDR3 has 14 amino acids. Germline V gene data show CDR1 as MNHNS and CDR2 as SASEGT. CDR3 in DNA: TGTGCCAGCAGTGAACAGGGGGCCGATCAGCCCCAGCATTTT. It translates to CASSEQGADQPQHF.

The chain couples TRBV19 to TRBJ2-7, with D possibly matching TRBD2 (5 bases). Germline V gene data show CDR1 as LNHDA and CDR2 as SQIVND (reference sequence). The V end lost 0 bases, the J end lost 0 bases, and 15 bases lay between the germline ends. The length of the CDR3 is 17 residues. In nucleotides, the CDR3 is TGTGCCAGTAGTATAGATCATGGACTTTATTCCTCCTACGAGCAGTACTTC. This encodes CASSIDHGLYSSYEQYF.

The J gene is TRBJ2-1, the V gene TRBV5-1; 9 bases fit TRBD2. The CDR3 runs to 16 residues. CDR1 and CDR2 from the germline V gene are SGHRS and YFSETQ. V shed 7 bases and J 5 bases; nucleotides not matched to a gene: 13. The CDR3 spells CASSLPAGGDNNEQFF. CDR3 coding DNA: TGCGCCAGCTCTCTCCCGGCGGGAGGGGATAACAATGAGCAGTTCTTC.

CDR3 loop: CASSLASAVGNTIYF. Written as DNA, the CDR3 is TGTGCCAGCAGCTTAGCCTCGGCGGTTGGAAACACCATATATTTT. The chain uses TRBV7-9 and TRBJ1-3; D call uncertain. Trimming took off 0 bases at V and 3 bases at J, with 9 bases between the two ends. Germline V lookup: CDR1 SEHNR, CDR2 FQNEAQ (reference sequence). This CDR3 spans 15 amino acids.

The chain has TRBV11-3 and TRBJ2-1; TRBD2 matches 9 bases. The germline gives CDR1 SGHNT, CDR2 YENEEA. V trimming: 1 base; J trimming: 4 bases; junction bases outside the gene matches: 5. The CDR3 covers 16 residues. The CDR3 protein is CASSLGAGLAYNEQFF. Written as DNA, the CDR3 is TGTGCCAGCAGCTTAGGGGCGGGACTAGCTTACAATGAGCAGTTCTTC.

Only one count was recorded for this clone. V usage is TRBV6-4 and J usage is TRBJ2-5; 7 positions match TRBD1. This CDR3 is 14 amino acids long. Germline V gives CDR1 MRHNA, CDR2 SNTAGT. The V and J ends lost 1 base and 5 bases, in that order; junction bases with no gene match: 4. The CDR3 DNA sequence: TGTGCCAGCAGTGACTGGGACAGCCGGGAGACCCAGTACTTC. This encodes CASSDWDSRETQYF.

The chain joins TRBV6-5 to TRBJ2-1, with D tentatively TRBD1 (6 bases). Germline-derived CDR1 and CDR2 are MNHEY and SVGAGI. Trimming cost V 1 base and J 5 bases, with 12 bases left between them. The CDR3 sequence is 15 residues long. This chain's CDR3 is CASSYYSDRNNEQFF. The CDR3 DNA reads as TGTGCCAGCAGTTACTACTCGGACAGAAACAATGAGCAGTTCTTC.

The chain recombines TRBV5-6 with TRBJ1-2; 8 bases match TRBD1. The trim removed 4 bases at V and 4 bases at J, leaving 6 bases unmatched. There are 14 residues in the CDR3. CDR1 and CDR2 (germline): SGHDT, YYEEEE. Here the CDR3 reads CASSMQGATYGYTF. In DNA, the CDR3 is TGTGCCAGCAGCATGCAGGGGGCCACCTATGGCTACACCTTC.

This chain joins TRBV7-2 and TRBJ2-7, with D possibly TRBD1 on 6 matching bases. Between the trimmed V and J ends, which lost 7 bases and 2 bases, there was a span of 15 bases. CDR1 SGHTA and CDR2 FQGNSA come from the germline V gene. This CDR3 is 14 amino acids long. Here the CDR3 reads CASNKGGGPYEQYF. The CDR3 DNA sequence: TGTGCCAGCAACAAGGGTGGGGGCCCCTACGAGCAGTACTTC. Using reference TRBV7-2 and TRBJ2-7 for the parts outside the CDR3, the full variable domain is GAGVSQSPSNKVTEKGKDVELRCDPISGHTALYWYRQSLGQGLEFLIYFQGNSAPDKSGLPSDRFSAERTGGSVSTLTIQRTQQEDSAVYLCASNKGGGPYEQYFGPGTRLTVT.

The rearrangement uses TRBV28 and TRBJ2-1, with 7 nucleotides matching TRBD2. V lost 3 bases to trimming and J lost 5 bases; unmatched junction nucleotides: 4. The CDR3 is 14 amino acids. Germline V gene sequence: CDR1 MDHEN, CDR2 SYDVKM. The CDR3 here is CASSFFLADNEQFF. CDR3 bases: TGTGCCAGCAGTTTTTTCCTAGCGGACAATGAGCAGTTCTTC.

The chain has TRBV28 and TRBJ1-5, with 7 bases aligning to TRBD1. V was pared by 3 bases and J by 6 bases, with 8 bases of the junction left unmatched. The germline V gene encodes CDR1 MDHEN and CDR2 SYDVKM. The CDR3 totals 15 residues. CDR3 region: CASSFRQGWTQPQHF. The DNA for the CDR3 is TGTGCCAGCAGTTTCCGACAGGGATGGACTCAGCCCCAGCATTTT.

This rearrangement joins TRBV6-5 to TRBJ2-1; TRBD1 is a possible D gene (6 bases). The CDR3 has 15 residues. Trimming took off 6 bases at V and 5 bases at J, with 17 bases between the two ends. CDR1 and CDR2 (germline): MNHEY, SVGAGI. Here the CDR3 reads CASRRGTLGNNEQFF. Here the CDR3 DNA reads TGTGCCAGCAGGAGGGGGACATTGGGGAACAATGAGCAGTTCTTC.

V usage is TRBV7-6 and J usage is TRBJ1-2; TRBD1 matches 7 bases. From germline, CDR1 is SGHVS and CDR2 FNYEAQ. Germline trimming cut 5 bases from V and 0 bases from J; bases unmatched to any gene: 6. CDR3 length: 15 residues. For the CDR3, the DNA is TGTGCCAGCAGCCTAGGGACAGCCGCTAACTATGGCTACACCTTC. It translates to CASSLGTAANYGYTF.

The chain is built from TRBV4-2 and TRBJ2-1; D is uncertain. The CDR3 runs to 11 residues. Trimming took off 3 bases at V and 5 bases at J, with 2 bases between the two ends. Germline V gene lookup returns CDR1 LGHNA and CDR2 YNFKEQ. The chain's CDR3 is CASSHNNEQFF. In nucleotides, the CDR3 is TGTGCCAGCAGCCATAACAATGAGCAGTTCTTC.

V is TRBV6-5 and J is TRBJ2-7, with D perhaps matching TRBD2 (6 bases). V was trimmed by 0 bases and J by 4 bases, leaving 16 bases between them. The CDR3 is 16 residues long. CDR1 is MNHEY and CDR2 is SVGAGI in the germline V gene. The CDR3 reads CASSYSAGRMSYEQYF. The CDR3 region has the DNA TGTGCCAGCAGTTACTCGGCGGGGCGCATGAGTTACGAGCAGTACTTC.